Listed below are T cell receptor beta chains from one sample, sequenced in a study of blood T cell repertoires in COVID-19. Profiled with immunoSEQ multiplex PCR; TCRdb holds only in-frame clones, not every one. Among about 350,000 clones listed, about nine tenths were seen once. Sequenced: peripheral blood. The receptors derive from a woman aged 55-70 years with COVID-19, enrolled during active disease. Both conserved end residues are part of each CDR3. The order of the fields is J gene, D gene, clone size, V gene, CDR3 DNA, CDR3 protein. D genes are given only for firm matches. Clone size is given for some rows only: seen once, a few or many times, or a class if the clone is expanded.

TRBJ2-5,-,-,TRBV6-5,TGTGCCACAGCAGGCAGGGAAGGTCTGGAGACCCAGTACTTC,CATAGREGLETQYF
TRBJ1-2,TRBD1,-,TRBV29-1,TGCAGCGTTGTGCCACAGGACAGGGTAGTGTCTGGCTACACCTTC,CSVVPQDRVVSGYTF
TRBJ1-5,TRBD1,-,TRBV30,TGTGCCTGGAGTGGACAGGGAACTCAGCCCCAGCATTTT,CAWSGQGTQPQHF
TRBJ1-1,-,-,TRBV2,TGTGCCAGCAGTGAAGCTCAGGGTACTGAAGCTTTCTTT,CASSEAQGTEAFF
TRBJ1-4,-,once,TRBV24-1,TGTGCCACCAGTGCAACAGAGAATGAAAAACTGTTTTTT,CATSATENEKLFF
TRBJ1-1,-,-,TRBV5-1,TGCGCCAGCAGCTTGACCGTTGGGGGCAGGGGCGTAGACACTGAAGCTTTCTTT,CASSLTVGGRGVDTEAFF
TRBJ1-6,-,-,TRBV6-1,TGTGCCAGCAGTGAAGCGAAGTCCGCGACCCTCCACTTT,CASSEAKSATLHF
TRBJ1-5,-,-,TRBV7-9,TGTGCCAGCAGCTTAGGCTCAGGGAGGCAGCCCCAGCATTTT,CASSLGSGRQPQHF
TRBJ2-1,TRBD2,-,TRBV6-5,TGTGCCAGCAGTTACTCCGGGACTAGCATCTACAATGAGCAGTTCTTC,CASSYSGTSIYNEQFF
TRBJ1-5,TRBD1,-,TRBV2,TGTGCCAGCAGTGCGGGACAGAGCAATCAGCCCCAGCATTTT,CASSAGQSNQPQHF
TRBJ2-1,TRBD1,-,TRBV19,TGTGCCAGTAGTTTACGGACAGGGAGCTCCTACAATGAGCAGTTCTTC,CASSLRTGSSYNEQFF
TRBJ2-5,-,-,TRBV27,TGTGCCAGCAGTTCCCTCCCCGGGTTACAAGAGACCCAGTACTTC,CASSSLPGLQETQYF
TRBJ1-3,TRBD1,-,TRBV11-2,TGTGCCAGCAGCTTGGAGACAGGGCCCGGAAACACCATATATTTT,CASSLETGPGNTIYF
TRBJ2-1,-,-,TRBV11-1,TGTGCCAGCAGCTCAGGACTGACTAGAACTGAGCAGTTCTTC,CASSSGLTRTEQFF
TRBJ1-4,TRBD1,once,TRBV11-2,TGTGCCAGCAGCCGCCCGGACAGGGGGGCTGAAAAACTGTTTTTT,CASSRPDRGAEKLFF
TRBJ1-3,TRBD1,once,TRBV6-6,TGTGCCAGCAGTACCCCAGGGGGGAGCTCTGGAAACACCATATATTTT,CASSTPGGSSGNTIYF
TRBJ2-3,-,-,TRBV5-4,TGTGCCAGCAGCCTTGGTCAGGGGGATACGCAGTATTTT,CASSLGQGDTQYF
TRBJ2-5,TRBD2,-,TRBV9,TGTGCCAGCAGCATAACGACTAGCGGGGCCCAAGAGACCCAGTACTTC,CASSITTSGAQETQYF
TRBJ1-1,-,-,TRBV28,TGTGCCAGCAGGAGAGACACGCCTTCTAACACTGAAGCTTTCTTT,CASRRDTPSNTEAFF
TRBJ1-1,-,-,TRBV5-1,TGCGCCAGCAGCTTAAGACAGAACACTGAAGCTTTCTTT,CASSLRQNTEAFF
TRBJ1-3,-,-,TRBV6-6,TGTGCCAGCACGACGCGGGGGGGCGTCTCTGGAAACACCATATATTTT,CASTTRGGVSGNTIYF
TRBJ2-3,-,-,TRBV9,TGTGCCGCTTCAATCGGAGGAGGCACAGATACGCAGTATTTT,CAASIGGGTDTQYF
TRBJ2-3,-,-,TRBV23-1,TGCGCCAGCAGTCGAGGACAACCCCAGCTCGGCACAGATACGCAGTATTTT,CASSRGQPQLGTDTQYF
TRBJ1-1,-,-,TRBV29-1,TGCAGCGTTGAGGAGGTTGAAGCTTTCTTT,CSVEEVEAFF
TRBJ2-7,-,-,TRBV6-5,TGTGCCAGCAGTACAGGGTTTAATGCCTACGAGCAGTACTTC,CASSTGFNAYEQYF
TRBJ1-5,-,-,TRBV27,TGTGCCAGCAGTTTAAAACCCCTCTATAGCAATCAGCCCCAGCATTTT,CASSLKPLYSNQPQHF
TRBJ2-1,TRBD2,-,TRBV18,TGTGCCAGCTCAGCCCGACTAGCGGGGTACAATGAGCAGTTCTTC,CASSARLAGYNEQFF
TRBJ1-4,-,-,TRBV4-2,TGTGCCAGCAGCCCCGAGGGGGGGGAATGGGAAAAACTGTTTTTT,CASSPEGGEWEKLFF
TRBJ2-5,TRBD1,-,TRBV19,TGTGCCAGTAGTCTACAGGGGGGTTCGGAGACCCAGTACTTC,CASSLQGGSETQYF
TRBJ1-2,TRBD1,-,TRBV18,TGTGCCAGCTCACTGGACAGGGCCGGCTACACCTTC,CASSLDRAGYTF
TRBJ1-1,-,-,TRBV7-8,TGTGCCAGCAGCCTCAGTAACCTGAACACTGAAGCTTTCTTT,CASSLSNLNTEAFF
TRBJ1-5,-,-,TRBV7-2,TGTGCCAGCAGCTTAAGGGGGTATAGCAATCAGCCCCAGCATTTT,CASSLRGYSNQPQHF
TRBJ1-5,TRBD1,-,TRBV28,TGTGCCAGCAGTTCCAACGCCAGGGGGCTAGGAAATCAGCCCCAGCATTTT,CASSSNARGLGNQPQHF
TRBJ2-7,-,-,TRBV14,TGTGCCAGCAGCCCATTGGACAGTAGCGCCTACGAGCAGTACTTC,CASSPLDSSAYEQYF
TRBJ2-3,TRBD1,-,TRBV19,TGTGCCAGTTCAAGACCGACAGGGGGCCACACAGATACGCAGTATTTT,CASSRPTGGHTDTQYF
TRBJ1-5,-,few,TRBV2,TGTGCCAGCAGTGACCGGGTGGGTGGCAATCAGCCCCAGCATTTT,CASSDRVGGNQPQHF
TRBJ1-4,-,-,TRBV28,TGTGCCAGCAGGCCAGGGGAAGGAGGCGAAAAACTGTTTTTT,CASRPGEGGEKLFF
TRBJ1-2,TRBD1,few,TRBV19,TGTGCCAGTAGCAAGGGACAGGGGTACGACTATGGCTACACCTTC,CASSKGQGYDYGYTF
TRBJ1-2,-,once,TRBV12-5,TGTGCTAGTAAAGCCGCCGAGTCAGGGAACTATGGCTACACCTTC,CASKAAESGNYGYTF
TRBJ2-7,TRBD1,-,TRBV4-1,TGCGCCAGCAGCCTCGGGACAGGGCCCTACGAGCAGTACTTC,CASSLGTGPYEQYF
TRBJ1-2,TRBD1,-,TRBV5-1,TGCGCCAGCAGCCTAATTCCGTTTGGACAGGGGGCGTCCTATGGCTACACCTTC,CASSLIPFGQGASYGYTF
TRBJ2-7,-,many,TRBV7-8,TGTGCCAGCAGCTTGTCCCGAGACTACGAGCAGTACTTC,CASSLSRDYEQYF
TRBJ1-6,-,-,TRBV28,TGTGCCAGCAGGAAAAGACAGACACCATATAATTCACCCCTCCACTTT,CASRKRQTPYNSPLHF
TRBJ1-2,-,-,TRBV19,TGTGCCAGTACCGATGCCTGGGGGGGCGGCTACACCTTC,CASTDAWGGGYTF
TRBJ1-2,TRBD1,few,TRBV2,TGTGCCAGGGGGGACAGGAGGAACTATGGCTACACCTTC,CARGDRRNYGYTF
TRBJ1-2,-,-,TRBV6-5,TGTGCCAGCAGTTACGGCCCGTATGGCTACACCTTC,CASSYGPYGYTF
TRBJ1-4,-,-,TRBV11-2,TGTGCCAGCAGCACAGCGGACTTTTTCCGTGGGGAAAAACTGTTTTTT,CASSTADFFRGEKLFF